The 24 T cell receptor beta chains given below trace back to one sample, sequenced in a study of T cell changes during pregnancy in multiple sclerosis. The data were produced by immunoSEQ multiplex PCR, yet TCRdb's version contains in-frame clones alone and is incomplete. The sample shows about 92,000 clones, more than 85% of them seen only once. Here the sequenced sample was peripheral blood, taken in the first trimester of pregnancy. The receptor source for this set is a female donor with multiple sclerosis, enrolled in a pregnancy study.

The chain recombines TRBV6-5 with TRBJ2-1; 9 bases are a match to TRBD1. Germline CDR1 and CDR2: MNHEY and SVGAGI. The ends lost 6 bases at V and 2 bases at J; junction bases unmatched: 5. The CDR3 runs 15 residues. In nucleotides, the CDR3 is TGTGCCAGCAGGTTACAGGGGGCCCCCTACAATGAGCAGTTCTTC. Its translation is CASRLQGAPYNEQFF.

This chain joins TRBV19 and TRBJ1-5; D unresolved. The germline gives CDR1 LNHDA, CDR2 SQIVND (reference sequence). The CDR3 runs to 15 residues. V lost 2 bases to trimming and J lost 0 bases, with 8 bases between them. The CDR3 DNA reads TGTGCCAGTAGTATAACTTTATATAGCAATCAGCCCCAGCATTTT. Its translation: CASSITLYSNQPQHF.

The chain is built from TRBV28 and TRBJ2-3, with 8 bases identical to TRBD1. Per the germline V gene, CDR1 is MDHEN and CDR2 is SYDVKM. V gave up 5 bases and J gave up 5 bases; unmatched junction bases: 9. The CDR3 length is 15 residues. The CDR3 sequence is CASSKQGVEGDTQYF. DNA of the CDR3: TGTGCCAGCAGTAAACAGGGGGTCGAAGGAGATACGCAGTATTTT.

To note about this clone: This CDR3 is also generated by other DNA sequences in the sample. The chain links TRBV28 to TRBJ1-2; possibly TRBD1 for D (6 bases). Looked up from germline, CDR1 is MDHEN and CDR2 is SYDVKM. CDR3 size: 12 residues. The V end was cut by 9 bases, the J end by 3 bases, with 11 bases between. This CDR3 reads CASKQGHYGYTF. The DNA for the CDR3 is TGTGCCAGTAAACAGGGTCACTATGGCTACACCTTC.

The chain uses TRBV2 and TRBJ2-3; TRBD1 might be the D (5 bases). The CDR3 has 16 residues. V was cut by 0 bases and J by 0 bases, with 10 bases left in between. The germline V gene has CDR1 SNHLY and CDR2 FYNNEI. The CDR3 sequence: CASSEAGVDSTDTQYF. The CDR3 DNA reads as TGTGCCAGCAGTGAAGCAGGGGTCGATAGCACAGATACGCAGTATTTT.

V is TRBV6-6 and J is TRBJ1-1; D is unclear. The CDR3 extends over 10 amino acids. Trimming pared 4 bases from V and 8 bases from J, leaving 5 bases between. Germline values: CDR1 MNHNY, CDR2 SVGAGI (reference sequence). This chain's CDR3 is CASSSGEAFF. The CDR3 coding sequence is TGTGCCAGCAGTTCAGGAGAAGCTTTCTTT.

The chain employs TRBV9 and TRBJ2-3; D is unresolved. Trimming took off 3 bases at V and 0 bases at J, with 11 bases between the two ends. Per germline, CDR1 SGDLS and CDR2 YYNGEE. This CDR3 region has 15 residues. DNA of the CDR3: TGTGCCAGCAGCGGTCATCGGAGAAGCACAGATACGCAGTATTTT. Translated, it gives CASSGHRRSTDTQYF. The full variable domain, rest sourced from reference TRBV9 and TRBJ2-3, is DSGVTQTPKHLITATGQRVTLRCSPRSGDLSVYWYQQSLDQGLQFLIQYYNGEERAKGNILERFSAQQFPDLHSELNLSSLELGDSALYFCASSGHRRSTDTQYFGPGTRLTVL.

The gene calls are TRBV2 and TRBJ1-5; D perhaps matches TRBD1 (6 bases). V was shortened by 6 bases and J by 0 bases, with 15 bases between the two germline ends. This CDR3 has 16 residues. Germline loops: CDR1 SNHLY, CDR2 FYNNEI. The CDR3 DNA reads TGTGCCAGCAGGGACCGACAGGACCATAGCAATCAGCCCCAGCATTTT. Amino acid sequence: CASRDRQDHSNQPQHF.

This rearrangement joins TRBV6-7 to TRBJ2-2, with 10 bases that match TRBD2. TRBV6-7 is annotated as an ORF whose role is uncertain. V lost 0 bases to trimming and J lost 2 bases; unmatched junction nucleotides: 21. CDR3 length: 23 residues. The CDR3 DNA follows: TGTGCCAGCAGTTACTCGAAGTTTGGGGTTCCAGCGGGAGGGCCCTTTAACACCGGGGAGCTGTTTTTT. It codes for CASSYSKFGVPAGGPFNTGELFF.

This clone was detected once. The V and J genes are TRBV5-1 and TRBJ2-5; D gene ambiguous. The CDR3 spans 12 residues. Trimming removed 1 base from V and 2 bases from J, with 3 bases in between. The germline gives CDR1 SGHRS, CDR2 YFSETQ. The CDR3 sequence is CASSLSQETQYF. The CDR3 nucleotides read TGCGCCAGCAGCTTGTCTCAAGAGACCCAGTACTTC.

The V and J genes are TRBV7-8 and TRBJ2-7, with TRBD1 matching over 9 bases. Germline V gives CDR1 SGHVS, CDR2 FQNEAQ. The V and J ends lost 9 bases and 2 bases, in that order; junction bases with no gene match: 11. The CDR3 sequence is 15 residues long. The CDR3, as DNA: TGTGCCAGTGGGATTAGACAGGGGGATCCCTACGAGCAGTACTTC. Protein product: CASGIRQGDPYEQYF.

This chain links TRBV9 with TRBJ2-7; 10 bases line up with TRBD2. Germline V CDR1 and CDR2: SGDLS, YYNGEE. There are 17 residues in the CDR3. With 3 bases clipped from V and 3 bases from J, the junction kept 12 bases outside the gene matches. The CDR3 region is CASSEGDGLAAYYEQYF. In DNA, the CDR3 is TGTGCCAGCAGCGAGGGGGATGGACTAGCGGCCTACTACGAGCAGTACTTC.

CDR3 amino acids: CASQDRGRLGYTF. The CDR3 DNA reads as TGTGCCAGCCAAGACAGGGGGCGGCTCGGCTACACCTTC. The V gene is TRBV4-2, the J gene TRBJ1-2; 10 positions agree with TRBD1. V was pared by 8 bases and J by 8 bases, with 8 bases of the junction left unmatched. CDR1 and CDR2 (germline): LGHNA, YNFKEQ. The CDR3 is 13 amino acids.

The chain employs TRBV6-4 and TRBJ2-3; tentative D call: TRBD1 (6 bases). Germline V lookup: CDR1 MRHNA, CDR2 SNTAGT. The CDR3 spans 15 residues. Trimming pared 2 bases from V and 5 bases from J, leaving 14 bases between. DNA for the CDR3: TGTGCCAGCAGTGACGCCAGTGGGGGCCGAGATACGCAGTATTTT. It encodes CASSDASGGRDTQYF.

V and J are TRBV6-1 and TRBJ1-2; D gene uncertain. Between the trimmed V and J ends, which lost 6 bases and 2 bases, there was a span of 16 bases. CDR1 and CDR2 from the germline V gene are MNHNS and SASEGT. The length of the CDR3 is 15 residues. The CDR3 spells CASREGLGSNYGYTF. CDR3 nucleotides: TGTGCCAGCAGGGAGGGCCTAGGGAGCAACTATGGCTACACCTTC.

This clone was detected only once. The chain combines TRBV6-1 with TRBJ2-3; TRBD1 matches 10 bases. The CDR3 covers 15 residues. The trim removed 7 bases at V and 4 bases at J, leaving 8 bases unmatched. In germline, CDR1 is MNHNS, CDR2 SASEGT. CDR3 sequence reads: CASTLTGGSADTQYF. The CDR3, as DNA: TGTGCCAGCACCCTGACAGGGGGCTCGGCAGATACGCAGTATTTT.

This sequence joins TRBV30 and TRBJ1-2, with D possibly matching TRBD1 (6 bases). CDR1 and CDR2 (germline): GTSNPN, SVGIG (reference sequence). The CDR3 covers 14 residues. Trimming removed 0 bases from V and 8 bases from J, with 16 bases in between. CDR3 sequence (DNA): TGTGCCTGGAGTGTACGGCGGGGGGCAGAGGGCTACACCTTC. This gives the protein CAWSVRRGAEGYTF.

This rearrangement joins TRBV27 to TRBJ2-2; weak D call: TRBD2 (6 bases). V was pared by 4 bases and J by 4 bases, with 10 bases between. The CDR3 is 14 residues long. Germline CDR1 is MNHEY and CDR2 is SMNVEV (reference sequence). The CDR3 sequence is CASSYRGTTGELFF. The CDR3 DNA follows: TGTGCCAGCAGTTATCGGGGGACCACCGGGGAGCTGTTTTTT.

The chain has TRBV19 and TRBJ2-7, with 10 bases aligning to TRBD1. CDR1 LNHDA and CDR2 SQIVND come from the germline V gene (reference sequence). This CDR3 has 15 amino acids. V lost 2 bases and J lost 4; bases outside the gene matches: 5. The chain's CDR3 is CASSILTGGRYEQYF. Written as DNA, the CDR3 is TGTGCCAGTAGTATACTGACAGGGGGCAGGTACGAGCAGTACTTC.

As concerns this clone: The sample has other DNA sequences that encode this CDR3 too. The rearrangement uses TRBV30 and TRBJ1-5, with a tentative D call TRBD1 (6 bases). Trimming stripped 5 bases from V and 6 bases from J, with 14 bases between. CDR1 is GTSNPN and CDR2 is SVGIG in the germline V gene (reference sequence). The CDR3 is 13 amino acids. Here the CDR3 DNA reads TGTGCCTGGGCGGGGGGGGGCCGTCAGCCCCAGCATTTT. This sequence encodes CAWAGGGRQPQHF.

The chain combines TRBV10-3 with TRBJ2-4; TRBD2 might be the D (6 bases). The CDR3 runs to 14 residues. V shed 0 bases and J shed 8 bases, with 11 bases lying between them. The germline V gene has CDR1 ENHRY and CDR2 SYGVKD. CDR3 DNA: TGTGCCATCAGTGAGTCAGCGCGGGGAGACATTCAGTACTTC. This codes for CAISESARGDIQYF.

V usage is TRBV6-1 and J usage is TRBJ1-5; TRBD1 matches at 7 bases. V was pared by 2 bases and J by 11 bases, with 21 bases of the junction left unmatched. The CDR3 is 18 amino acids. CDR1 MNHNS and CDR2 SASEGT come from the germline V gene. CDR3 loop: CASSERGGQGVSISAQHF. CDR3 bases: TGTGCCAGCAGTGAACGGGGCGGGCAGGGGGTTTCAATTTCGGCCCAGCATTTT.

The chain couples TRBV4-1 to TRBJ1-1, with TRBD1 as a possible D gene (6 bases). V shed 3 bases and J shed 1 base, with 9 bases lying between them. The CDR3 loop spans 14 amino acids. Looked up from germline, CDR1 is MGHRA and CDR2 is YSYEKL. CDR3 residues: CASSHVGQNTEAFF. In DNA, the CDR3 is TGCGCCAGCAGCCACGTGGGACAGAACACTGAAGCTTTCTTT.

This clone was recorded at least ten times. V is TRBV7-2 and J is TRBJ1-2; unclear D gene. The CDR3 length is 15 residues. Trimming removed 6 bases at V and 0 bases at J, with 14 bases between. The germline gives CDR1 SGHTA, CDR2 FQGNSA. This CDR3 reads CASRPAWQANYGYTF. DNA of the CDR3: TGTGCCAGCAGACCCGCCTGGCAGGCTAACTATGGCTACACCTTC. The whole variable domain, filled in from reference TRBV7-2 and TRBJ1-2, reads GAGVSQSPSNKVTEKGKDVELRCDPISGHTALYWYRQSLGQGLEFLIYFQGNSAPDKSGLPSDRFSAERTGGSVSTLTIQRTQQEDSAVYLCASRPAWQANYGYTFGSGTRLTVV.